The 20 T cell receptor beta chains below were found in one sample sequenced in a study of cytomegalovirus exposure and HLA in healthy donors. It was with 60 Vbeta and 13 Jbeta primers that the PCR ran. The data were produced by immunoSEQ multiplex PCR, yet TCRdb's version contains in-frame clones alone and is incomplete. This repertoire shows about 89,000 clones, 74% found once; its top ten account for 1.8%. Sequencing was carried out using PBMCs. These receptors originate from a male donor in good health and CMV-seronegative.

This clone appeared a single time. The genes are TRBV5-4 and TRBJ2-7, with D possibly being TRBD2 (5 bases). Germline CDR1 is SGHNT and CDR2 is YYREEE (reference sequence). Trimming cost V 4 bases and J 3 bases, with 17 bases left between them. The CDR3 runs to 15 residues. The CDR3, as DNA: TGTGCCAGCAGCCCCCGTGGAGGCGATCTCTACGAGCAGTACTTC. Translation gives CASSPRGGDLYEQYF.

The count of this clone is one. One end of the junction varies from germline; a read error may be responsible. The chain joins TRBV4-3 to TRBJ2-4; 12 bases match TRBD2. Germline V lookup: CDR1 LGHNA, CDR2 YSLEER. This CDR3 has 18 residues. The CDR3 spells CASSQPCSSGRAINIQYF. As DNA, the CDR3 is TGCGCCAGCAGCCAACCCTGTTCTAGCGGGAGGGCCATAAACATTCAGTACTTC.

V is TRBV11-3 and J is TRBJ2-7; D might be TRBD1 (5 bases). Deletions cut 3 bases from V and 6 bases from J, with 12 bases between. The V gene's germline CDR1 is SGHNT and CDR2 YENEEA. This CDR3 contains 13 residues. The CDR3 spells CASSFSRASEQYF. The CDR3 DNA reads as TGTGCCAGCAGCTTCTCCAGGGCTTCCGAGCAGTACTTC.

The table lists this clone with a count of one. V usage is TRBV4-3 and J usage is TRBJ2-1; no clear D gene. Deletions cut 0 bases from V and 10 bases from J, with 10 bases between. The CDR3 is 13 amino acids. CDR1 and CDR2 (germline): LGHNA, YSLEER. CDR3 residues: CASSQDSLREQFF. The DNA of the CDR3 is TGCGCCAGCAGCCAAGATTCATTGAGGGAGCAGTTCTTC.

The chain employs TRBV5-1 and TRBJ2-1, with 11 bases identical to TRBD2. Germline V lookup: CDR1 SGHRS, CDR2 YFSETQ. V was clipped by 0 bases and J by 7 bases; unmatched bases: 3. This CDR3 contains 15 residues. In DNA, the CDR3 is TGCGCCAGCAGCTTGGATAGACTAGCGGGGAATGAGCAGTTCTTC. This codes for CASSLDRLAGNEQFF. Full variable domain (rest looked up from reference TRBV5-1 and TRBJ2-1): KAGVTQTPRYLIKTRGQQVTLSCSPISGHRSVSWYQQTPGQGLQFLFEYFSETQRNKGNFPGRFSGRQFSNSRSEMNVSTLELGDSALYLCASSLDRLAGNEQFFGPGTRLTVL.

The chain employs TRBV7-2 and TRBJ1-5; a possible D gene is TRBD1 (5 bases). The CDR3 sequence is 15 residues long. Looked up from germline, CDR1 is SGHTA and CDR2 is FQGNSA. V lost 1 base and J 3 bases, leaving 10 bases between the germline ends. In DNA form, the CDR3 reads TGTGCCAGCAGCTTAGTTACGGGGGACAATCAGCCCCAGCATTTT. Translated, it gives CASSLVTGDNQPQHF.

The rearrangement links TRBV28 to TRBJ1-2; a weak D match, TRBD1 (5 bases). CDR3 size: 13 residues. The ends were cut back, 1 base at V and 8 bases at J, with 11 bases in the middle. Per the germline V gene, CDR1 is MDHEN and CDR2 is SYDVKM. The chain's CDR3 is CASSLFGGRGYTF. For the CDR3, the DNA is TGTGCCAGCAGTTTATTTGGGGGGAGGGGCTACACCTTC.

The V gene is TRBV27, the J gene TRBJ2-5, with 15 nucleotides matching TRBD2. V shed 3 bases, J shed 7 bases, and the junction held 6 bases outside the gene matches. The CDR3 contains 16 residues. Germline CDR1 is MNHEY and CDR2 is SMNVEV (reference sequence). CDR3 nucleotides: TGTGCCAGCAGTTTCGGACTAGCGGGAGGGCCAGGGACCCAGTACTTC. Protein sequence: CASSFGLAGGPGTQYF.

The V gene is TRBV19, the J gene TRBJ2-3, with TRBD2 identical over 7 bases. Germline V CDR1 and CDR2: LNHDA, SQIVND (reference sequence). CDR3 length: 15 amino acids. V lost 2 bases and J lost 4; bases outside the gene matches: 6. Here the CDR3 reads CASSINREGSDTQYF. The CDR3 DNA reads TGTGCCAGTAGTATAAATAGGGAGGGGTCAGATACGCAGTATTTT.

The genes are TRBV29-1 and TRBJ2-2; possibly TRBD1 for D (5 bases). The germline gives CDR1 SQVTM, CDR2 ANQGSEA. V gave up 5 bases and J gave up 3 bases, with 10 bases separating them. CDR3 length: 13 residues. CDR3 sequence: CSVSNRHTGELFF. The CDR3 DNA reads as TGCAGCGTTTCTAACAGGCACACCGGGGAGCTGTTTTTT.

The chain couples TRBV14 to TRBJ2-7, with 7 positions matching TRBD1. V was pared by 3 bases and J by 3 bases, with 11 bases of the junction left unmatched. Germline V gene lookup returns CDR1 SGHDN and CDR2 FVKESK. The CDR3 has 16 residues. Written as DNA, the CDR3 is TGTGCCAGCAGCCATAACAGGGGCCAGGGCCTCTACGAGCAGTACTTC. The encoded protein is CASSHNRGQGLYEQYF.

The V gene is TRBV5-1, the J gene TRBJ2-7; 11 bases line up with TRBD2. CDR3 length: 15 amino acids. The V gene's germline CDR1 is SGHRS and CDR2 YFSETQ. Germline trimming cut 3 bases from V and 7 bases from J; bases unmatched to any gene: 9. The chain's CDR3 is CASSSLAGVTKEQYF. CDR3 DNA sequence: TGCGCCAGCAGCTCACTAGCGGGAGTAACCAAAGAGCAGTACTTC.

Points on this clone: Mismatch with germline at one junction end may stem from a read error. The chain employs TRBV11-2 and TRBJ1-2; 8 positions agree with TRBD1. The CDR3 covers 14 residues. CDR1 is SGHAT, CDR2 FQNNGV, per germline. Here the CDR3 DNA reads TGTGCCAGCAGCATAGACAGGGGTGGGTATGGCTACACCTTC. It codes for CASSIDRGGYGYTF. Using reference TRBV11-2 and TRBJ1-2 for the parts outside the CDR3, the full variable domain is EAGVAQSPRYKIIEKRQSVAFWCNPISGHATLYWYQQILGQGPKLLIQFQNNGVVDDSQLPKDRFSAERLKGVDSTLKIQPAKLEDSAVYLCASSIDRGGYGYTFGSGTRLTVV.

With respect to this clone: Other nucleotide sequences in the sample specify the same CDR3. The rearrangement uses TRBV19 and TRBJ1-1; D perhaps matches TRBD1 (6 bases). The CDR3 is made up of 12 amino acids. Looked up from germline, CDR1 is LNHDA and CDR2 is SQIVND (reference sequence). The ends were cut back, 3 bases at V and 4 bases at J, with 6 bases in the middle. The CDR3: CASSIRGTEAFF. CDR3 bases: TGTGCCAGTAGTATCAGGGGCACTGAAGCTTTCTTT.

The rearrangement joins TRBV19 to TRBJ2-2, with no clear D. V shed 7 bases and J shed 4 bases, with 13 bases lying between them. CDR1 and CDR2 from the germline V gene are LNHDA and SQIVND (reference sequence). The CDR3 runs to 14 residues. CDR3 bases: TGTGCCAGTACCATGGGCCAGACCACCGGGGAGCTGTTTTTT. The encoded protein is CASTMGQTTGELFF.

The chain joins TRBV28 to TRBJ1-5, with TRBD1 as a possible D gene (5 bases). V lost 8 bases, J lost 4 bases, and 18 bases lay in between. The CDR3 runs to 15 residues. In germline, CDR1 is MDHEN, CDR2 SYDVKM. DNA for the CDR3: TGTGCCAGCCAAGTTACGGGGGTAATGAATCAGCCCCAGCATTTT. Translated: CASQVTGVMNQPQHF.

The gene calls are TRBV27 and TRBJ2-7; D not resolved. Per the germline V gene, CDR1 is MNHEY and CDR2 is SMNVEV (reference sequence). Trimming removed 2 bases from V and 2 bases from J, with 7 bases in between. This CDR3 contains 13 residues. CDR3 in DNA: TGTGCCAGCAGTTTAAGCCAACCCTACGAGCAGTACTTC. Its protein is CASSLSQPYEQYF.

The V and J genes are TRBV7-9 and TRBJ1-1; 7 positions agree with TRBD1. CDR1 SEHNR and CDR2 FQNEAQ come from the germline V gene (reference sequence). The CDR3 length is 14 residues. V gave up 5 bases and J gave up 2 bases; unmatched junction bases: 5. CDR3 loop: CASSHGTANTEAFF. The DNA of the CDR3 is TGTGCCAGCAGCCACGGGACAGCTAACACTGAAGCTTTCTTT.

The chain joins TRBV6-5 to TRBJ1-1, with no clear D. The CDR3 consists of 16 residues. Between the trimmed V and J ends, which lost 0 bases and 5 bases, there was a span of 16 bases. Germline CDR1 and CDR2: MNHEY and SVGAGI. The CDR3: CASSYSSTPVRTEAFF. The CDR3 nucleotides are TGTGCCAGCAGTTACTCCTCGACACCGGTAAGAACTGAAGCTTTCTTT.

The chain joins TRBV19 to TRBJ2-5; D is unclear. The J call may be in error: the DNA end matches TRBJ2-7 better. CDR1 and CDR2 from the germline V gene are LNHDA and SQIVND (reference sequence). CDR3 length equals 13 residues. CDR3: CASSINAYYEQYF. CDR3 nucleotide sequence: TGTGCCAGTAGTATTAATGCCTACTACGAGCAGTACTTC.